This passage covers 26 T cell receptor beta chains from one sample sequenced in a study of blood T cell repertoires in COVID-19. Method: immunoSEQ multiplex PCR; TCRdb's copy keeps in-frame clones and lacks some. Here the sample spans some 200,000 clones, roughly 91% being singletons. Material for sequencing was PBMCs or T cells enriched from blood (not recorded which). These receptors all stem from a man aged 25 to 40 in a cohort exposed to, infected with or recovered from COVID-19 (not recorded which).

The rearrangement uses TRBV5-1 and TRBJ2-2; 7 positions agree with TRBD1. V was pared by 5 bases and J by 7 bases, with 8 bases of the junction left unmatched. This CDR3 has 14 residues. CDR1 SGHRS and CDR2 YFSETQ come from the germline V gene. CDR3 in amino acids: CASSPTGLIGELFF. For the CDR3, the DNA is TGCGCCAGCAGTCCGACAGGGCTCATCGGGGAGCTGTTTTTT.

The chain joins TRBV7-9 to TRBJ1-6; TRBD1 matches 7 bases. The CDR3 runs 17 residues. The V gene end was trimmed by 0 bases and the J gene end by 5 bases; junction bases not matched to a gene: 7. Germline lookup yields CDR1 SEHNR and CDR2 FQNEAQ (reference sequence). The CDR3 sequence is CASSLALQGRNNSPLHF. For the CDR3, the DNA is TGTGCCAGCAGCTTAGCGCTACAGGGGCGAAATAATTCACCCCTCCACTTT. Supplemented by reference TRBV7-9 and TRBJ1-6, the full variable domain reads DTGVSQNPRHKITKRGQNVTFRCDPISEHNRLYWYRQTLGQGPEFLTYFQNEAQLEKSRLLSDRFSAERPKGSFSTLEIQRTEQGDSAMYLCASSLALQGRNNSPLHFGNGTRLTVT.

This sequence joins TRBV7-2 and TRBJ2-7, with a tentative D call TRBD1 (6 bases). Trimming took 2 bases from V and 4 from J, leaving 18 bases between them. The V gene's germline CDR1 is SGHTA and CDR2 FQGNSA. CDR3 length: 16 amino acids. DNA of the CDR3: TGTGCCAGCAGCTTAATCTTCCAGGGGAGTAGGTACGAGCAGTACTTC. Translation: CASSLIFQGSRYEQYF.

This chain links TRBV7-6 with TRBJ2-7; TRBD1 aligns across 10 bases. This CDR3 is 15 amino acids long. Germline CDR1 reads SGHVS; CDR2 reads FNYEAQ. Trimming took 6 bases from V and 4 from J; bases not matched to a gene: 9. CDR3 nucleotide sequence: TGTGCCAGCAGTTACTCTCCGGGACAGGGGTACGAGCAGTACTTC. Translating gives CASSYSPGQGYEQYF.

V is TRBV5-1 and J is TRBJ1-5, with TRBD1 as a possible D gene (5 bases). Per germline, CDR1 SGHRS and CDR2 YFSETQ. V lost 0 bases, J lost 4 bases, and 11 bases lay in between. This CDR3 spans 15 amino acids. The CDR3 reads CASSLGQGANQPQHF. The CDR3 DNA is TGCGCCAGCAGCTTGGGGCAGGGTGCTAATCAGCCCCAGCATTTT.

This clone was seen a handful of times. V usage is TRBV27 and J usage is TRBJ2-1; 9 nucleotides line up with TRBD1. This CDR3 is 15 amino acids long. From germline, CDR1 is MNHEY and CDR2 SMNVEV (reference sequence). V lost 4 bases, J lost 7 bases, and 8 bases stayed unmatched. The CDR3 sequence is CASSSTGGAGNEQFF. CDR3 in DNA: TGTGCCAGCAGTTCCACAGGGGGCGCCGGTAATGAGCAGTTCTTC.

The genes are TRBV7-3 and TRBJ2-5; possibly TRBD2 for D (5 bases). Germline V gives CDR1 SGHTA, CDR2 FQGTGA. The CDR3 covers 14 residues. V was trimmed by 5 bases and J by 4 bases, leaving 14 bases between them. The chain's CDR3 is CASSATSVGETQYF. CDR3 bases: TGTGCCAGCAGCGCTACTAGTGTTGGAGAGACCCAGTACTTC.

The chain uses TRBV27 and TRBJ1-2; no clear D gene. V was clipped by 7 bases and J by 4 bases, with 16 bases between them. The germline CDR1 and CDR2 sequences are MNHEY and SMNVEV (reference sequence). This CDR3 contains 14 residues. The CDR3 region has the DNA TGTGCCAGCAAATCCTCGGGGTCTTTCTATGGCTACACCTTC. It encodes CASKSSGSFYGYTF.

The CDR3, as DNA: TGTGCCAGCAGCTTGGCGGGAGTCGGACGTGCTAATTACAATGAGCAGTTCTTC. It is translated as CASSLAGVGRANYNEQFF. The chain combines TRBV5-6 with TRBJ2-1; a possible D gene is TRBD2 (6 bases). The germline gives CDR1 SGHDT, CDR2 YYEEEE. This CDR3 is built from 18 residues. V was pared by 0 bases and J by 4 bases, with 20 bases between.

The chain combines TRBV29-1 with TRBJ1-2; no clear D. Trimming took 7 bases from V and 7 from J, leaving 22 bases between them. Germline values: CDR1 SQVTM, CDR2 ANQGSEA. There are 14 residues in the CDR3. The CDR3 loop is CSATKVGPRGGYTF. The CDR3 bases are TGCAGCGCTACCAAGGTAGGCCCAAGAGGTGGCTACACCTTC.

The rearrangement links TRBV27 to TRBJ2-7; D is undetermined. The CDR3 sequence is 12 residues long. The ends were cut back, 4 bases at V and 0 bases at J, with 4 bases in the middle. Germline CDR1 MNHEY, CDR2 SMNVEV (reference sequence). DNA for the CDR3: TGTGCCAGCAGTTCCTTCTCCTACGAGCAGTACTTC. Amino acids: CASSSFSYEQYF.

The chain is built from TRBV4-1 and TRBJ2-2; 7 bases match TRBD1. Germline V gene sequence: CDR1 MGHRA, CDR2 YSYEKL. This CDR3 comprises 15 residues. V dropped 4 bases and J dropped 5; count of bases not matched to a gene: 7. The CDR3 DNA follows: TGCGCCAGCAGCCCCCGGGACAGTACTACCGGGGAGCTGTTTTTT. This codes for CASSPRDSTTGELFF.

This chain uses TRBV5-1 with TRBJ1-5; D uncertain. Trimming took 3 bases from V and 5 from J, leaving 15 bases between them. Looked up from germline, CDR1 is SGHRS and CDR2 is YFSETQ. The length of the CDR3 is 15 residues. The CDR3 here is CASSSEPGSDQPQHF. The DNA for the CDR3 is TGCGCCAGCAGCTCGGAACCCGGAAGCGATCAGCCCCAGCATTTT.

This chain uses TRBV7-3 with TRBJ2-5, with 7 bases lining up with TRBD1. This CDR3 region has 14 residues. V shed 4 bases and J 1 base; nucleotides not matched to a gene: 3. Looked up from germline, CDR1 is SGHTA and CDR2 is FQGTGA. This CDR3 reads CASSSTGFQETQYF. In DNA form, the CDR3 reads TGTGCCAGCAGCTCGACAGGGTTCCAAGAGACCCAGTACTTC.

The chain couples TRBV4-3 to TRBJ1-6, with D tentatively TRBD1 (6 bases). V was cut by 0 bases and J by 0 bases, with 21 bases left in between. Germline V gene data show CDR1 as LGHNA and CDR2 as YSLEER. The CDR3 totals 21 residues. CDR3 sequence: CASSQDQGLRVPPSYNSPLHF. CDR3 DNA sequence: TGCGCCAGCAGCCAAGATCAGGGGCTACGGGTTCCCCCCTCCTATAATTCACCCCTCCACTTT.

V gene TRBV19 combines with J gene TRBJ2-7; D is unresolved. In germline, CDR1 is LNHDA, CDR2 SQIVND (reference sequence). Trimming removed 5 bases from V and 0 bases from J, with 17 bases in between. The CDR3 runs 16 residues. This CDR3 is CASSYGSASTSYEQYF. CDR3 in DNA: TGTGCCAGTAGTTACGGGTCTGCCTCCACCTCCTACGAGCAGTACTTC.

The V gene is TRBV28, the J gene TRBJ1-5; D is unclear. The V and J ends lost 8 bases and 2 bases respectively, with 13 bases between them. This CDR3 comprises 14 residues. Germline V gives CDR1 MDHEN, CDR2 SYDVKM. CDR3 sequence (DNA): TGTGCCAGCTCGCGCGGCGGGGGCAATCAGCCCCAGCATTTT. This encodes CASSRGGGNQPQHF.

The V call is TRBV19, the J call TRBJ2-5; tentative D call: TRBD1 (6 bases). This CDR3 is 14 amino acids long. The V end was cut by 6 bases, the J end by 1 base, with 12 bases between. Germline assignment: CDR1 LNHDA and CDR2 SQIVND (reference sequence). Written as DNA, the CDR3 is TGTGCCAGTAGCCCAGACAGGATCCAAGAGACCCAGTACTTC. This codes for CASSPDRIQETQYF.

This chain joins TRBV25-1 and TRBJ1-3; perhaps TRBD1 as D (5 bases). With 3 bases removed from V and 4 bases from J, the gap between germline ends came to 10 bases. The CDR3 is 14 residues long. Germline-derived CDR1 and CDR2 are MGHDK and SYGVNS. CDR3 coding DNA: TGTGCCAGCAGTGACCCAGGGTCGGGAAACACCATATATTTT. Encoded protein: CASSDPGSGNTIYF.

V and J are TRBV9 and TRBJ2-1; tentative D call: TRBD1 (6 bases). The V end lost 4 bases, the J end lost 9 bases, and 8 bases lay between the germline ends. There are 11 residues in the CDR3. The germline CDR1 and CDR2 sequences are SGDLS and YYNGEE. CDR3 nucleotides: TGTGCCAGCAGCACAGGGTCTGAGCAGTTCTTC. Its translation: CASSTGSEQFF.

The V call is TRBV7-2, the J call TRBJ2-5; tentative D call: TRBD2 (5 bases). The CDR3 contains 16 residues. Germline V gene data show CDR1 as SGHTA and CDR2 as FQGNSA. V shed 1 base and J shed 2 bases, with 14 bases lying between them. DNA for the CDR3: TGTGCCAGCAGCTTAGGGTTTTCTAGCAGACAAGAGACCCAGTACTTC. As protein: CASSLGFSSRQETQYF. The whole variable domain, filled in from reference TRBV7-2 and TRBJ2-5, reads GAGVSQSPSNKVTEKGKDVELRCDPISGHTALYWYRQSLGQGLEFLIYFQGNSAPDKSGLPSDRFSAERTGGSVSTLTIQRTQQEDSAVYLCASSLGFSSRQETQYFGPGTRLLVL.

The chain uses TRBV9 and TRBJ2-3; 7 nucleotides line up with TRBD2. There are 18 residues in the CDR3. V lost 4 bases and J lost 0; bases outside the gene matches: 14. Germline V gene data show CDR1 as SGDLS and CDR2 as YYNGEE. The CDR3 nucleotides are TGTGCCAGCAGCCCCTGGACAACCAGCGGGGCTAGCACAGATACGCAGTATTTT. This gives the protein CASSPWTTSGASTDTQYF.

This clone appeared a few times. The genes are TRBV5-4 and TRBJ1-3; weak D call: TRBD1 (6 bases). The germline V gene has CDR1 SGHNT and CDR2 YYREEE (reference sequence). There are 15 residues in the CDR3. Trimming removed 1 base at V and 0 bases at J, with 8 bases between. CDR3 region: CASSLTGNSGNTIYF. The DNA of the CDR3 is TGTGCCAGCAGCTTGACAGGGAACTCTGGAAACACCATATATTTT.

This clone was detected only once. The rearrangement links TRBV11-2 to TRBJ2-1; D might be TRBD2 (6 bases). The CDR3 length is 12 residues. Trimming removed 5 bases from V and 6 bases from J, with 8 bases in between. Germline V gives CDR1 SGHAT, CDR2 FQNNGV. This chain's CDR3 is CASSHGGNEQFF. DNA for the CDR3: TGTGCCAGCAGCCACGGGGGCAATGAGCAGTTCTTC.

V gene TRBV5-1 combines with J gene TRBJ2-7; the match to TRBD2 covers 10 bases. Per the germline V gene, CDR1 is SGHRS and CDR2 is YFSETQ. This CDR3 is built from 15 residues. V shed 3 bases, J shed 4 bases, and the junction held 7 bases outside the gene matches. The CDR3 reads CASSSGGAGGYEQYF. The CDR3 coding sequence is TGCGCCAGCAGCTCGGGCGGAGCGGGAGGGTACGAGCAGTACTTC.

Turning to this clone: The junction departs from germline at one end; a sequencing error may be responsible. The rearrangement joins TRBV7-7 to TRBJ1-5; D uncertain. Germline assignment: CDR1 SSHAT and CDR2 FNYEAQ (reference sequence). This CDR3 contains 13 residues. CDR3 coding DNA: TGTGCTAGCACCGGGGATAGCAATCAGCCCCAGCATTTT. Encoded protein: CASTGDSNQPQHF.